One and the same sample provided the 17 T cell receptor beta chains below, sequenced in a study of T cell responses to AZD1222 COVID-19 vaccine. The assay was immunoSEQ multiplex PCR, and TCRdb's table has in-frame clones only and misses some. The sample has roughly 130,000 clones; approximately 94% are singletons. Specimen: peripheral blood, collected on day 0 of AZD1222 vaccination. The receptors derive from an adult in good health.

The V gene is TRBV2, the J gene TRBJ2-1; D perhaps matches TRBD1 (6 bases). This CDR3 contains 16 residues. Per the germline V gene, CDR1 is SNHLY and CDR2 is FYNNEI. The V end was cut by 4 bases, the J end by 3 bases, with 16 bases between. For the CDR3, the DNA is TGTGCCAGCAGTGCTATTACAGGGAATCTCTACAATGAGCAGTTCTTC. Amino acid sequence: CASSAITGNLYNEQFF.

This clone was counted a single time. This sequence joins TRBV28 and TRBJ2-1; D is unresolved. CDR1 is MDHEN and CDR2 is SYDVKM in the germline V gene. Trimming cost V 3 bases and J 9 bases, with 15 bases left between them. This CDR3 is built from 14 residues. The CDR3 coding sequence is TGTGCCAGCAGTTTGGGTAACTGGCGGAGTGAGCAGTTCTTC. It encodes CASSLGNWRSEQFF.

The chain employs TRBV4-1 and TRBJ2-3; TRBD2 agrees at 14 bases. V lost 4 bases and J lost 5; bases outside the gene matches: 2. The CDR3 contains 15 residues. Germline assignment: CDR1 MGHRA and CDR2 YSYEKL. CDR3 in DNA: TGCGCCAGCAGCCCGGGACTAGCGGGAGTAGATACGCAGTATTTT. Translating it yields CASSPGLAGVDTQYF.

The sample holds a few counts of this clone. The CDR3 reads CAGNGVRGLWETQYF. The CDR3 DNA reads TGTGCCGGCAATGGGGTCAGGGGGCTGTGGGAGACCCAGTACTTC. The rearrangement links TRBV2 to TRBJ2-5; TRBD1 agrees at 8 bases. Unmatched junction bases numbered 16, after V lost 11 bases and J lost 5 bases. Germline-derived CDR1 and CDR2 are SNHLY and FYNNEI. The CDR3 extends over 15 amino acids.

This sequence joins TRBV30 and TRBJ1-4; D is uncertain. The germline V gene encodes CDR1 GTSNPN and CDR2 SVGIG (reference sequence). The CDR3 length is 10 residues. Trimming pared 8 bases from V and 8 bases from J, leaving 9 bases between. The CDR3, as DNA: TGTGCCGCGCGTTTAGAAAAACTGTTTTTT. Residues: CAARLEKLFF.

The CDR3 sequence: CSVRHPLYEQYF. CDR3 DNA sequence: TGCAGCGTTCGGCATCCTCTCTACGAGCAGTACTTC. The chain is built from TRBV29-1 and TRBJ2-7; no clear D gene. Trimming pared 5 bases from V and 3 bases from J, leaving 11 bases between. The V gene's germline CDR1 is SQVTM and CDR2 ANQGSEA. This CDR3 is built from 12 residues.

This clone was found once. V usage is TRBV2 and J usage is TRBJ1-4; 10 bases match TRBD1. Trimming removed 6 bases from V and 0 bases from J; junction bases left unmatched: 1. Germline-derived CDR1 and CDR2 are SNHLY and FYNNEI. This CDR3 contains 15 residues. For the CDR3, the DNA is TGTGCCAGCAGAGGACAGGGGGCAACTAATGAAAAACTGTTTTTT. Translation: CASRGQGATNEKLFF. Full variable domain (missing parts from reference TRBV2 and TRBJ1-4): EPEVTQTPSHQVTQMGQEVILRCVPISNHLYFYWYRQILGQKVEFLVSFYNNEISEKSEIFDDQFSVERPDGSNFTLKIRSTKLEDSAMYFCASRGQGATNEKLFFGSGTQLSVL.

The gene calls are TRBV20-1 and TRBJ1-2; D unclear. CDR3 length equals 11 residues. Germline-derived CDR1 and CDR2 are DFQATT and SNEGSKA (reference sequence). CDR3 in amino acids: CRAGKNYGYTF. The CDR3 DNA reads as TGCAGGGCAGGAAAAAACTATGGCTACACCTTC.

The gene calls are TRBV29-1 and TRBJ2-1, with no clear D. The V and J ends lost 3 bases and 13 bases respectively, with 4 bases between them. Germline V CDR1 and CDR2: SQVTM, ANQGSEA. This CDR3 is built from 8 residues. CDR3 amino acids: CSVELQFF. The DNA for the CDR3 is TGCAGCGTTGAGTTACAGTTCTTC.

The CDR3 protein is CASSLAGQGAYGYTF. CDR3 sequence (DNA): TGTGCCAGCAGCCTCGCCGGGCAGGGGGCCTATGGCTACACCTTC. This sequence joins TRBV9 and TRBJ1-2; 8 nucleotides agree with TRBD1. This CDR3 is built from 15 residues. With 4 bases clipped from V and 4 bases from J, the junction kept 9 bases outside the gene matches. Germline V gene sequence: CDR1 SGDLS, CDR2 YYNGEE. The complete variable domain, with remaining parts taken from reference TRBV9 and TRBJ1-2, reads DSGVTQTPKHLITATGQRVTLRCSPRSGDLSVYWYQQSLDQGLQFLIQYYNGEERAKGNILERFSAQQFPDLHSELNLSSLELGDSALYFCASSLAGQGAYGYTFGSGTRLTVV.

This chain connects TRBV19 to TRBJ1-5, with unresolved D. The CDR3 runs 14 residues. V lost 2 bases and J 2 bases, leaving 7 bases between the germline ends. CDR1 and CDR2 from the germline V gene are LNHDA and SQIVND (reference sequence). This chain's CDR3 is CASSIRQGNQPQHF. The CDR3 region has the DNA TGTGCCAGTAGTATAAGGCAGGGCAATCAGCCCCAGCATTTT.

V usage is TRBV6-5 and J usage is TRBJ1-5; D is perhaps TRBD1 (6 bases). Trimming left V 6 bases short and J 6 bases short, with 12 bases between. The length of the CDR3 is 13 residues. Germline CDR1 and CDR2: MNHEY and SVGAGI. The DNA of the CDR3 is TGTGCCAGCAGCCTATTACAGGGTCAGCCCCAGCATTTT. This encodes CASSLLQGQPQHF.

The chain carries TRBV19 and TRBJ2-1; 8 bases agree with TRBD2. This CDR3 spans 14 amino acids. In germline, CDR1 is LNHDA, CDR2 SQIVND (reference sequence). Trimming cost V 11 bases and J 8 bases; bases outside gene matches: 14. The CDR3 loop is CAPWREEHFDEQFF. CDR3 coding DNA: TGTGCCCCATGGCGGGAGGAGCACTTTGATGAGCAGTTCTTC. The variable domain in full, completed from reference TRBV19 and TRBJ2-1, reads DGGITQSPKYLFRKEGQNVTLSCEQNLNHDAMYWYRQDPGQGLRLIYYSQIVNDFQKGDIAEGYSVSREKKESFPLTVTSAQKNPTAFYLCAPWREEHFDEQFFGPGTRLTVL.

The chain joins TRBV7-3 to TRBJ2-1; D remains unclear. V dropped 5 bases and J dropped 7 bases, with 18 bases sitting between them. The CDR3 spans 15 residues. Germline V gene sequence: CDR1 SGHTA, CDR2 FQGTGA. The CDR3 DNA is TGTGCCAGCAGCCCCCAACCGGGCCCAAGGAATGAGCAGTTCTTC. Translating it yields CASSPQPGPRNEQFF.

The chain carries TRBV5-8 and TRBJ2-3; D possibly corresponds to TRBD1 (6 bases). Germline loops: CDR1 SGHTS, CDR2 YDEGEE. The CDR3 is 13 amino acids. With 2 bases removed from V and 3 bases from J, the gap between germline ends came to 7 bases. Here the CDR3 reads CASSLTGTDTQYF. The CDR3 DNA is TGTGCCAGCAGCTTAACAGGGACAGATACGCAGTATTTT.

The table lists this clone with a count of one. This chain connects TRBV5-4 to TRBJ1-6; the match to TRBD1 covers 7 bases. Germline CDR1 is SGHNT and CDR2 is YYREEE (reference sequence). This CDR3 is 18 amino acids long. Trimming took 4 bases from V and 10 from J; bases not matched to a gene: 20. In DNA, the CDR3 is TGTGCCAGCAGCAGCGCCGGAAAAGGGGGCCCTACGGGGTCACCCCTCCACTTT. It encodes CASSSAGKGGPTGSPLHF.

This sequence joins TRBV27 and TRBJ2-7; D gene ambiguous. The length of the CDR3 is 13 residues. Looked up from germline, CDR1 is MNHEY and CDR2 is SMNVEV (reference sequence). V lost 3 bases, J lost 3 bases, and 9 bases lay in between. The DNA of the CDR3 is TGTGCCAGCAGTTTGGGGTCCAACTACGAGCAGTACTTC. As protein: CASSLGSNYEQYF.